The 8 T cell receptor beta chains below were found in one sample sequenced in a study of radiotherapy plus CTLA-4 blockade in lung cancer. Clones were sequenced by immunoSEQ multiplex PCR, and TCRdb holds only the in-frame ones, with some missing. The table records about 62,000 clones, about 72% of them present only once. This material consisted of peripheral blood, taken from a patient treated with radiotherapy plus ipilimumab. The receptors were sampled from a human donor with non-small cell lung cancer who had a complete response to radiotherapy plus ipilimumab.

The CDR3 reads CASSSPPTGKTNTGELFF. The CDR3, as DNA: TGCGCCAGCAGCTCCCCCCCGACAGGGAAAACGAACACCGGGGAGCTGTTTTTT. The rearrangement links TRBV5-1 to TRBJ2-2, with 7 nucleotides matching TRBD1. V lost 3 bases to trimming and J lost 0 bases; unmatched junction nucleotides: 11. This CDR3 is 18 amino acids long. CDR1 is SGHRS and CDR2 is YFSETQ in the germline V gene. Looking up the rest from reference TRBV5-1 and TRBJ2-2 gives the full variable domain: KAGVTQTPRYLIKTRGQQVTLSCSPISGHRSVSWYQQTPGQGLQFLFEYFSETQRNKGNFPGRFSGRQFSNSRSEMNVSTLELGDSALYLCASSSPPTGKTNTGELFFGEGSRLTVL.

The CDR3 region is CASSSPPRLATNTGELFF. In nucleotides, the CDR3 is TGTGCCAGCAGCTCCCCACCAAGACTAGCGACGAACACCGGGGAGCTGTTTTTT. The V gene is TRBV7-3, the J gene TRBJ2-2, with TRBD2 matching 8 bases. Germline CDR1 reads SGHTA; CDR2 reads FQGTGA. This CDR3 has 18 residues. V dropped 4 bases and J dropped 0; count of bases not matched to a gene: 10.

The J gene is TRBJ2-1, the V gene TRBV7-3, with TRBD2 as a possible D gene (7 bases). CDR3 size: 15 residues. V lost 1 base to trimming and J lost 4 bases, with 11 bases between them. The V gene's germline CDR1 is SGHTA and CDR2 FQGTGA. CDR3 bases: TGTGCCAGCAGCTTAAGCGGGGGCCCTTACAATGAGCAGTTCTTC. It codes for CASSLSGGPYNEQFF.

The rearrangement uses TRBV11-2 and TRBJ1-2; perhaps TRBD1 as D (6 bases). Germline CDR1 SGHAT, CDR2 FQNNGV. CDR3 length equals 12 residues. V lost 6 bases and J 2 bases, leaving 7 bases between the germline ends. The CDR3 DNA follows: TGTGCCAGCAGGGGGGCAAACTATGGCTACACCTTC. This codes for CASRGANYGYTF.

V gene TRBV7-9 combines with J gene TRBJ2-3; D might be TRBD2 (6 bases). Trimming pared 5 bases from V and 6 bases from J, leaving 15 bases between. The CDR3 runs 14 residues. Germline V gene lookup returns CDR1 SEHNR and CDR2 FQNEAQ (reference sequence). This chain's CDR3 is CASSQDPRGDTQYF. In nucleotides, the CDR3 is TGTGCCAGCAGCCAGGACCCTCGGGGGGATACGCAGTATTTT.

The J gene is TRBJ1-1, the V gene TRBV18, with D uncertain. This CDR3 is 13 amino acids long. In germline, CDR1 is KGHSH, CDR2 LQKENI. The V end lost 2 bases, the J end lost 8 bases, and 12 bases lay between the germline ends. The CDR3 bases are TGTGCCAGCTCACCAATGAATGGCAGGGAAGCTTTCTTT. This gives the protein CASSPMNGREAFF.

The rearrangement uses TRBV11-2 and TRBJ2-5, with a weak D call TRBD1 (6 bases). The germline V gene has CDR1 SGHAT and CDR2 FQNNGV. Trimming pared 2 bases from V and 3 bases from J, leaving 22 bases between. The CDR3 spans 18 residues. The CDR3 region is CASSLRVSPGTRKETQYF. The CDR3, as DNA: TGTGCCAGCAGCTTAAGGGTCTCCCCCGGGACAAGGAAAGAGACCCAGTACTTC.

This clone was observed once. This chain links TRBV10-3 with TRBJ2-3; 12 bases are shared with TRBD2. CDR1 is ENHRY and CDR2 is SYGVKD in the germline V gene. The CDR3 has 16 residues. The junction had 9 bases not matched to a gene; V was cut back by 6 bases and J by 5 bases. The CDR3 protein is CAISGTSGGIGDTQYF. DNA of the CDR3: TGTGCCATCAGCGGAACTAGCGGGGGGATTGGAGATACGCAGTATTTT.